The 11 T cell receptor beta chains below come from one sample, sequenced in a study of blood T cells in healthy people across ages. Alongside a J-beta primer mix, a sample-barcoded 5' primer served in a second PCR lasting about 7 to 11 cycles. One entry per CDR3 protein results from TCRdb running MiXCR on the 5' RACE reads. The table lists more than 1,400,000 distinct CDR3 sequences, roughly 40% of them singletons. Material for sequencing was blood. The source of these receptors is a woman under 30 in good health.

This clonotype appeared a few times. This chain joins TRBV6-6 and TRBJ2-7; TRBD2 aligns across 10 bases. This CDR3 spans 15 amino acids. J was trimmed by 2 bases and V by 6 bases; bases with no gene match: 7. CDR1 and CDR2 from the germline V gene are MNHNY and SVGAGI (reference sequence). This CDR3 reads CASSSPLAGAYEQYF. CDR3 nucleotide sequence: TGTGCCAGCAGCTCACCCCTAGCGGGAGCCTACGAGCAGTACTTC.

The chain has TRBV2 and TRBJ2-7; TRBD2 matches 9 bases. The junction had 9 bases not matched to a gene; V was cut back by 6 bases and J by 3 bases. Germline values: CDR1 SNHLY, CDR2 FYNNEI. The CDR3 has 15 residues. DNA of the CDR3: TGTGCCAGCAGGTTTAGGGCTAGCGGGGTCTACGAGCAGTACTTC. This gives the protein CASRFRASGVYEQYF.

This clonotype has a handful of counts. The chain combines TRBV28 with TRBJ1-2, with TRBD1 matching over 7 bases. With V trimmed by 8 bases and J by 0 bases, 6 bases remained unmatched. Germline V gene lookup returns CDR1 MDHEN and CDR2 SYDVKM. This CDR3 comprises 14 residues. CDR3 protein: CASGRQGPNYGYTF. The DNA of the CDR3 is TGTGCCAGCGGGAGACAGGGACCTAACTATGGCTACACCTTC.

The CDR3, as DNA: TGTGCCAGCAGCCCGCCGGGACTAGCGGGACTAAGTGAGCAGTTCTTC. Encoded protein: CASSPPGLAGLSEQFF. The chain recombines TRBV7-2 with TRBJ2-1, with 13 bases fitting TRBD2. V lost 5 bases to trimming and J lost 9 bases; unmatched junction nucleotides: 10. CDR3 length: 16 residues. Per germline, CDR1 SGHTA and CDR2 FQGNSA.

This clonotype appeared a few times. The chain combines TRBV29-1 with TRBJ2-7; D gene uncertain. The CDR3 sequence is 14 residues long. Trimming removed 4 bases at V and 0 bases at J, with 13 bases between. Looked up from germline, CDR1 is SQVTM and CDR2 is ANQGSEA. DNA of the CDR3: TGCAGCGTTGGGGCAGGCCCCCTCTCCTACGAGCAGTACTTC. Protein sequence: CSVGAGPLSYEQYF.

The rearrangement links TRBV6-5 to TRBJ1-1; the D gene is possibly TRBD1 (5 bases). Trimming cost V 5 bases and J 1 base, with 11 bases left between them. This CDR3 contains 14 residues. Germline CDR1 is MNHEY and CDR2 is SVGAGI. CDR3 nucleotide sequence: TGTGCCAGCAGTCGGGGACCGTGGAACACTGAAGCTTTCTTT. Translation gives CASSRGPWNTEAFF.

The chain is built from TRBV4-1 and TRBJ1-4; unclear D gene. Trimming took off 4 bases at V and 6 bases at J, with 27 bases between the two ends. The CDR3 totals 19 residues. CDR1 is MGHRA and CDR2 is YSYEKL in the germline V gene. CDR3 sequence reads: CASSPTDTTTSLRYEKLFF. In DNA, the CDR3 is TGCGCCAGCAGCCCCACCGACACCACGACATCCCTTAGGTATGAAAAACTGTTTTTT.

This clonotype came up a few times. J is TRBJ2-7 and V is TRBV11-2; D might be TRBD2 (6 bases). V dropped 5 bases and J dropped 2 bases, with 16 bases sitting between them. Germline assignment: CDR1 SGHAT and CDR2 FQNNGV. The CDR3 is made up of 15 amino acids. CDR3 nucleotide sequence: TGTGCCAGCAGCCCAATAGCGGAGCACCCCTACGAGCAGTACTTC. Translated, it gives CASSPIAEHPYEQYF. The whole variable domain, filled in from reference TRBV11-2 and TRBJ2-7, reads EAGVAQSPRYKIIEKRQSVAFWCNPISGHATLYWYQQILGQGPKLLIQFQNNGVVDDSQLPKDRFSAERLKGVDSTLKIQPAKLEDSAVYLCASSPIAEHPYEQYFGPGTRLTVT.

The chain carries TRBV20-1 and TRBJ2-5; D is possibly TRBD2 (5 bases). The CDR3 is 15 amino acids. Germline values: CDR1 DFQATT, CDR2 SNEGSKA (reference sequence). Trimming shortened V by 4 bases and J by 2 bases, and 17 bases separated the two germline ends. The CDR3 bases are TGCAGTGCTAAGTCGGGGATAGGGCTACAAGAGACCCAGTACTTC. Amino acids: CSAKSGIGLQETQYF.

V usage is TRBV28 and J usage is TRBJ2-7; D gene uncertain. The V gene's germline CDR1 is MDHEN and CDR2 SYDVKM. This CDR3 spans 15 amino acids. Trimming cost V 4 bases and J 4 bases, with 17 bases left between them. The CDR3, as DNA: TGTGCCAGCAGTTCATTCGACACTAATGGATACGAGCAGTACTTC. Protein: CASSSFDTNGYEQYF.

The V and J genes are TRBV4-1 and TRBJ2-2; D possibly uses TRBD1 or TRBD2 (5 bases each). This CDR3 is built from 14 residues. Trimming cost V 8 bases and J 3 bases, with 13 bases left between them. Germline V gives CDR1 MGHRA, CDR2 YSYEKL. The CDR3 is CASCGTVHTGELFF. CDR3 DNA sequence: TGCGCCAGCTGTGGGACGGTACACACCGGGGAGCTGTTTTTT.